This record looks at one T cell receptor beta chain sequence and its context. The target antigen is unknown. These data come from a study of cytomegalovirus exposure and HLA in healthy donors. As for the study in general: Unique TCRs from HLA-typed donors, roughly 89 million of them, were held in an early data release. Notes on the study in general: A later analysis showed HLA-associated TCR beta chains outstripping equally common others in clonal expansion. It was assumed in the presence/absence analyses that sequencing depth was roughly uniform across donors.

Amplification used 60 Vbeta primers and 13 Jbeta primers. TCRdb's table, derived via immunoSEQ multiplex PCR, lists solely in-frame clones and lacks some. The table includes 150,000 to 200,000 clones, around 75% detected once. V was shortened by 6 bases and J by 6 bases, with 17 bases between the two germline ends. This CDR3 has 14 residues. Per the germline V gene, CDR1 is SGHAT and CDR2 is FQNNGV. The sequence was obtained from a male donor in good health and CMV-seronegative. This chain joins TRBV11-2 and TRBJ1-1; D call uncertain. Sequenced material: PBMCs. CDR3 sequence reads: CASSSTGGRAEAFF. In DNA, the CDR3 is TGTGCCAGCAGTTCTACGGGAGGCAGAGCTGAAGCTTTCTTT.